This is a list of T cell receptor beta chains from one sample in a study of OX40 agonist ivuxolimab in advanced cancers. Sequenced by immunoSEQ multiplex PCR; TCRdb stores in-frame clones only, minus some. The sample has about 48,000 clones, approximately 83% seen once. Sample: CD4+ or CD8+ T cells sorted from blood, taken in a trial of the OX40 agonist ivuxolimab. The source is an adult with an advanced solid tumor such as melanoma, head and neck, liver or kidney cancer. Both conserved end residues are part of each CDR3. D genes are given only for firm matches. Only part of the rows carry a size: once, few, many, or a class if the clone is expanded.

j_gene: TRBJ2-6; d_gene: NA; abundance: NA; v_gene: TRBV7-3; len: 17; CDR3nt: TGTGCCAGCAGGTCCTATGGAGGGCTGTCCGGGGCCAACGTCCTGACTTTC; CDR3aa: CASRSYGGLSGANVLTF
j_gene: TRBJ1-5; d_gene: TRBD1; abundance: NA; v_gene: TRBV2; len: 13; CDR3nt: TGTGCCAGCAGTTCCACGACAGGGGGCGGCCGGCATTTT; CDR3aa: CASSSTTGGGRHF
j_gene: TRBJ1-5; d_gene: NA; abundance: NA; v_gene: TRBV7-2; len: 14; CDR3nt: TGTGCCAGCAGCCCCAGCAGAAGCAATCAGCCCCAGCATTTT; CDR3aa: CASSPSRSNQPQHF
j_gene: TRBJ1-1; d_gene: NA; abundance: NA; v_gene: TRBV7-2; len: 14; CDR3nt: TGTGCCAGCAGCCCGTACTCTGAGGGCACTGAAGCTTTCTTT; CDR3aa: CASSPYSEGTEAFF
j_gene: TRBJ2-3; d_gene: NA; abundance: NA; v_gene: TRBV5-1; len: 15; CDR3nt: TGCGCCAGCAGCTTGGGACTATTACGCACAGATACGCAGTATTTT; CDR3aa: CASSLGLLRTDTQYF
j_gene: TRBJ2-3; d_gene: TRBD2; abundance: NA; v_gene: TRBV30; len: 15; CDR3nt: TGTGCCTGGAGTCCCGGACTAGTTAACGTGGATACGCAGTATTTT; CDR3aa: CAWSPGLVNVDTQYF
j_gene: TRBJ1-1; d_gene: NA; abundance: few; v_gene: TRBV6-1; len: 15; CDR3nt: TGTGCCAGCAGCAGAATTGACACCGGGAACACTGAAGCTTTCTTT; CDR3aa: CASSRIDTGNTEAFF
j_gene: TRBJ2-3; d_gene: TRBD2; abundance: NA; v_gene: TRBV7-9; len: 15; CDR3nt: TGTGCCAGCAGCTTACTAGCGGGGGGGCCAGATACGCAGTATTTT; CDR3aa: CASSLLAGGPDTQYF
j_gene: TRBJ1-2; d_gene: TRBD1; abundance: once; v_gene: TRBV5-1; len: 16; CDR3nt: TGCGCCAGCAGCTCGGCCCCGGGACAGGGGCTTCATGGCTACACCTTC; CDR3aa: CASSSAPGQGLHGYTF
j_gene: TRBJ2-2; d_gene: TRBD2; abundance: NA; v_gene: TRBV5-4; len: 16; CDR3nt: TGTGCCAGCAGCGCCGGACTAGCGGGGGTAACCGGGGAGCTGTTTTTT; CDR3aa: CASSAGLAGVTGELFF
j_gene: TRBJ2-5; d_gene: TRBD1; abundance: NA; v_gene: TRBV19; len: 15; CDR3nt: TGTGCCAGTAGCAGGGACAGACGGTCATCAGAGACCCAGTACTTC; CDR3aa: CASSRDRRSSETQYF
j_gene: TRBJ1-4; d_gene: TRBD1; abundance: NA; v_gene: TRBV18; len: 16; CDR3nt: TGTGCCAGCTCACCACCGTTGCTAGGGGGCAAGGAAAAACTGTTTTTT; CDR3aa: CASSPPLLGGKEKLFF
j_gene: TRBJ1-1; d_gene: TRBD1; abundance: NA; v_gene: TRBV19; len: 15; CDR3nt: TGTGCCAGTAGTATAGGGACAGGGGTGGGCACTGAAGCTTTCTTT; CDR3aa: CASSIGTGVGTEAFF
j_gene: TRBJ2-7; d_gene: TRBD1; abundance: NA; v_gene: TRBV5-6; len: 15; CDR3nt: TGTGCCAGCAGCTTGGGGACAGGGGCCTTCTACGAGCAGTACTTC; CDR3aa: CASSLGTGAFYEQYF
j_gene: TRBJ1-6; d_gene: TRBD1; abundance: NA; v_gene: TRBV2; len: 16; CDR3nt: TGTGCCAGCGGAGGTCTGAGGACAGGAGATAATTCACCCCTCCACTTT; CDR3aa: CASGGLRTGDNSPLHF
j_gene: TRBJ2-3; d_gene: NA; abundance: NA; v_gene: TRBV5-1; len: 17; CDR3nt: TGCGCCAGCAGCTTGGATGCCCGAAGCCAGGTAGCAGATACGCAGTATTTT; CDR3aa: CASSLDARSQVADTQYF
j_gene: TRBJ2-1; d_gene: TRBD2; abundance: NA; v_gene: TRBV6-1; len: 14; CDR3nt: TGTGCCAGCAGCCCCTCCGGGGGGTGGAATGAGCAGTTCTTC; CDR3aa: CASSPSGGWNEQFF
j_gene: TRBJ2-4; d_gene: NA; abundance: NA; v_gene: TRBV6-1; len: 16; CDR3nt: TGTGCCAGCAGTGAAGGATGGAGGGGCAGGGGGAACATTCAGTACTTC; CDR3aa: CASSEGWRGRGNIQYF
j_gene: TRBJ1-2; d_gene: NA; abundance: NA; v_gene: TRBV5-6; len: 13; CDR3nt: TGTGCCAGCAGCTTGGTCCCCAGGTATGGCTACACCTTC; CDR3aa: CASSLVPRYGYTF
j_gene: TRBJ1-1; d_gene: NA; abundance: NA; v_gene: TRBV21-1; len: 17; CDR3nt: TGTGCCAGCAGCATAAAAAAGGGTGGGGCCAGGAACACTGAAGCTTTCTTT; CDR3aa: CASSIKKGGARNTEAFF
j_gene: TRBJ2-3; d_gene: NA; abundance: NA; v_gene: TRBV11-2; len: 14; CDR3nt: TGTGCCAGCAGCTTTTACCGCAGCACAGATACGCAGTATTTT; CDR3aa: CASSFYRSTDTQYF
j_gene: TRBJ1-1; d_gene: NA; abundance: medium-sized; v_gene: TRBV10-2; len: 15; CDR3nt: TGCGCCAGCAGTGTCTCCAGTTTACTGAACACTGAAGCTTTCTTT; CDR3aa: CASSVSSLLNTEAFF
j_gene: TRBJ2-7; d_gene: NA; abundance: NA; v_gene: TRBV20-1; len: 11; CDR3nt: TGCAGTGCAAAGGACAGCTACGAGCAGTACTTC; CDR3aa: CSAKDSYEQYF
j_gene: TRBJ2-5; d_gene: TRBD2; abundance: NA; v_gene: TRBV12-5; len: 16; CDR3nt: TGTGCTAGTGGTTGGGGGACTAGCGGGGGCCAAGAGACCCAGTACTTC; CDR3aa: CASGWGTSGGQETQYF
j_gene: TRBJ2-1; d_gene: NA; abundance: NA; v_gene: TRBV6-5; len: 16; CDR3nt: TGTGCCAGCAGTTACTTGCGGGATAGCTCCTACAATGAGCAGTTCTTC; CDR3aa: CASSYLRDSSYNEQFF
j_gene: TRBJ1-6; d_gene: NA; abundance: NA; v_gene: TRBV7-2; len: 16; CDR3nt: TGTGCCAGCAGCCCCCGAGTCCTCTCCTATAATTCACCCCTCCACTTT; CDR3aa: CASSPRVLSYNSPLHF
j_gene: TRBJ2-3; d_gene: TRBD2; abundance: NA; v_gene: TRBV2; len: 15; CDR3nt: TGTGCCAGCAGTGTCCGGGGGGGCTTTACAGATACGCAGTATTTT; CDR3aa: CASSVRGGFTDTQYF
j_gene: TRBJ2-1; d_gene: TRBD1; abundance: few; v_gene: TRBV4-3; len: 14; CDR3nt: TGCGCCAGCAGCCAAGACAGGGGGATCAGTGAGCAGTTCTTC; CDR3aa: CASSQDRGISEQFF
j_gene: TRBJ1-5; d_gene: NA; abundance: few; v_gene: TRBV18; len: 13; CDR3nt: TGTGCCAGCTCCCCTTTGGAGGGGCAGCCCCAGCATTTT; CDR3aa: CASSPLEGQPQHF
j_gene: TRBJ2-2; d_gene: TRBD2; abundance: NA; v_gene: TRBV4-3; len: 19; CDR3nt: TGCGCCAGCAGCCGAGGACTAGCGGGGGGGCCTGCGAACACCGGGGAGCTGTTTTTT; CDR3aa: CASSRGLAGGPANTGELFF
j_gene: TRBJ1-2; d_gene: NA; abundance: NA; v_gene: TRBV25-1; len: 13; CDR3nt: TGTGCCAGCAGCCAGATGGAGGGGTATGGCTACACCTTC; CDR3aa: CASSQMEGYGYTF
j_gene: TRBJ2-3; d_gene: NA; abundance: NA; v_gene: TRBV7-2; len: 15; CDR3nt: TGTGCCAGCAGCCGTGACAGCCTGGGGACAGATACGCAGTATTTT; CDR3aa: CASSRDSLGTDTQYF
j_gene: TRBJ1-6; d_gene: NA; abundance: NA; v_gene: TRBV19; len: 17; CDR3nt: TGTGCCAGTAGTATTCTTGGAGTGAGCTCCTATAATTCACCCCTCCACTTT; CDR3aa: CASSILGVSSYNSPLHF
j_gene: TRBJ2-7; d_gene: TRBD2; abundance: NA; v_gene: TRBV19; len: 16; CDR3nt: TGTGCCAGTACCGGCAGGACTAGCGGAAGCTCCTACGAGCAGTACTTC; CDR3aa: CASTGRTSGSSYEQYF
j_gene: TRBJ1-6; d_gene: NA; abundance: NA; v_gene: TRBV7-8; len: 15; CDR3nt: TGTGCCAGCAGCTCGGGGCCAACCTATAATTCACCCCTCCACTTT; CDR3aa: CASSSGPTYNSPLHF
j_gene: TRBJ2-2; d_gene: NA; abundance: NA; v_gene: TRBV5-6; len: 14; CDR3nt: TGTGCCAGCAGCCCAACCGGACGTGTCGGGGAGCTGTTTTTT; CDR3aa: CASSPTGRVGELFF
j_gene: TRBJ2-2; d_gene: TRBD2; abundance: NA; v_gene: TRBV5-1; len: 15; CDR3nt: TGCGCCAGCAGCTTTAGCGGGGAGGAGACCGGGGAGCTGTTTTTT; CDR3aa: CASSFSGEETGELFF
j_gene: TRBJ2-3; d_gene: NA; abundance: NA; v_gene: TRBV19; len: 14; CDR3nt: TGTGCCAGTAGTATAGATAAACACACAGATACGCAGTATTTT; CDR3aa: CASSIDKHTDTQYF
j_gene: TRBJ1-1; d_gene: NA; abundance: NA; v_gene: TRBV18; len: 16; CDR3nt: TGTGCCAGCTCACCAGGGCGGAGTCCAAGGAACACTGAAGCTTTCTTT; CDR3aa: CASSPGRSPRNTEAFF
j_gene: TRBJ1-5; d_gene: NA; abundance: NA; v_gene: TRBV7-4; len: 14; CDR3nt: TGTGCCAGCAGCCCGGGACCGTGCAATCAGCCCCAGCATTTT; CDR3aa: CASSPGPCNQPQHF
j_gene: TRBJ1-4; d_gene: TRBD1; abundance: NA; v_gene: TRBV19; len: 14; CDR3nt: TGTGCCAGTAGTACCGGGACAGCTGATGAAAAACTGTTTTTT; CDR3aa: CASSTGTADEKLFF
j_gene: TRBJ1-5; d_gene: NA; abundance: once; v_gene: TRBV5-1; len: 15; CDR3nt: TGCGCCAGCAGCCCGTTGGGCGGCTTTAATCAGCCCCAGCATTTT; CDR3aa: CASSPLGGFNQPQHF
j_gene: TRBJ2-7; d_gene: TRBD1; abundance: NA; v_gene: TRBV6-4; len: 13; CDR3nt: TGTGCCAGCAGTGCCCGAGAGGGGGCTGAGCAGTACTTC; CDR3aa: CASSAREGAEQYF
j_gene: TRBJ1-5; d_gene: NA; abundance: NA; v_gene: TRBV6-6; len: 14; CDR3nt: TGTGCCAGCAGCCCGGGGGCTGGGAATCAGCCCCAGCATTTT; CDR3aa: CASSPGAGNQPQHF
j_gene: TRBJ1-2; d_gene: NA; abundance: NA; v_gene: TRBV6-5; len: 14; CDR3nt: TGTGCCAGCAGGCGAGCCGCCCTTCGGAGCGGGTACACCTTC; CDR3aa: CASRRAALRSGYTF
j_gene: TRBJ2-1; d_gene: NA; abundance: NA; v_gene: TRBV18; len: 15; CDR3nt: TGTGCCAGCTCACAGGGGGACGCGGCGGGGAATGAGCAGTTCTTC; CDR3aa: CASSQGDAAGNEQFF
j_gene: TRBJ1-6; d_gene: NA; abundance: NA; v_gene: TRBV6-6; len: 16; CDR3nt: TGTGCCAGCAGTTCAACTCTCAGGGGAGGTAATTCACCCCTCCACTTT; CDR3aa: CASSSTLRGGNSPLHF
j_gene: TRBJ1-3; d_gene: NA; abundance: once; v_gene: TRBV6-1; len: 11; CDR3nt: TGTGCCAGCAGTTCAGTCAACACCATATATTTT; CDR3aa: CASSSVNTIYF
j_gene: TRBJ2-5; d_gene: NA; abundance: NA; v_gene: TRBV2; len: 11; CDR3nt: TGTGCCAGCAGGTACCAAGAGACCCAGTACTTC; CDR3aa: CASRYQETQYF
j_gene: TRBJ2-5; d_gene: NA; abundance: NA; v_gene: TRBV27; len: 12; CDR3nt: TGTGCCACCCGGGTCTACCAAGAGACCCAGTACTTC; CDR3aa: CATRVYQETQYF
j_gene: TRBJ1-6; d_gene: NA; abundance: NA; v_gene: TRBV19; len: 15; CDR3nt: TGTGCCAGTAGTCCCCCTGGGAGGGATAATTCACCCCTCCACTTT; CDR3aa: CASSPPGRDNSPLHF
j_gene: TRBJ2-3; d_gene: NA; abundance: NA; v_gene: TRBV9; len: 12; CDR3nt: TGTGCCAGCAGCTCCGGCATAGATACGCAGTATTTT; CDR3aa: CASSSGIDTQYF
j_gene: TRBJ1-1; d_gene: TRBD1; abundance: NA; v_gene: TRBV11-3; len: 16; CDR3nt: TGTGCCAGCAGCTTAGGAGGGGACAGGATGAACACTGAAGCTTTCTTT; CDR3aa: CASSLGGDRMNTEAFF
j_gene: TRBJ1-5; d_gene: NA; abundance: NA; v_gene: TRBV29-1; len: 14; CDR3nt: TGCAGCGTTGTTACGACAGGCAAGGATCAGCCCCAGCATTTT; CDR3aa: CSVVTTGKDQPQHF